This is a list of T cell receptor beta chains from one sample in a study of cytotoxic CD8 clonotypes in ibrutinib-treated CLL. TCRdb's table, derived via immunoSEQ multiplex PCR, lists solely in-frame clones and lacks some. The sample records more than 110,000 clones, about 76% being singletons. Here the sequenced sample was PBMCs, taken after 24 months of ibrutinib treatment. These receptors all come from a human donor with chronic lymphocytic leukemia. CDR3s include the opening cysteine and the closing phenylalanine or tryptophan. A D gene is named only where the DNA matches it firmly. The listing skips clone size in some rows; elsewhere it reads once, few, many or a size class.

J | size | D | V | DNA | CDR3
TRBJ1-3 | NA | TRBD1 | TRBV7-6 | TGTGCCAGCAGCCAGGGGGGGGGAAACACCATATATTTT | CASSQGGGNTIYF
TRBJ2-7 | NA | TRBD2 | TRBV10-3 | TGTGCCATCAGTCCCGGGACTAGCGGGAGCGAGCAGTACTTC | CAISPGTSGSEQYF
TRBJ2-1 | NA | NA | TRBV11-3 | TGTGCCAGCAGCTTAGGAGGTAGCGGCTCCTACAATGAGCAGTTCTTC | CASSLGGSGSYNEQFF
TRBJ1-5 | NA | NA | TRBV6-5 | TGTGCCACCCACAGGGACCCCAATCAGCCCCAGCATTTT | CATHRDPNQPQHF
TRBJ2-4 | NA | TRBD1 | TRBV5-4 | TGTGCCAGCAGCACGGACAGGGGGATAGCCAAAAACATTCAGTACTTC | CASSTDRGIAKNIQYF
TRBJ1-1 | NA | NA | TRBV2 | TGTGCCAGCAGCCCCGGGGGGATGGGCACTGAAGCTTTCTTT | CASSPGGMGTEAFF
TRBJ1-5 | NA | NA | TRBV6-5 | TGTGCCAGCAGTTACGGCCCCGCAGGGGTCAATCAGCCCCAGCATTTT | CASSYGPAGVNQPQHF
TRBJ2-3 | NA | TRBD2 | TRBV4-1 | TGCGCCAGCAGCCAAGGACTAGCGGGAGTGGTAGATACGCAGTATTTT | CASSQGLAGVVDTQYF
TRBJ2-3 | few | TRBD2 | TRBV28 | TGTGCCAGCAGTGGAGTGGGACTAGCGGGGGGCGCAGATACGCAGTATTTT | CASSGVGLAGGADTQYF
TRBJ2-7 | NA | TRBD2 | TRBV6-5 | TGTGCCAGCGCCCCACTAGCGGGGGCCCGTAGCGAGCAGTACTTC | CASAPLAGARSEQYF
TRBJ1-4 | NA | TRBD1 | TRBV30 | TGTGCCTGGACCACCCCTCAGGACAGGATGGGAAAACTGTTTTTT | CAWTTPQDRMGKLFF
TRBJ1-6 | few | NA | TRBV19 | TGTGCCAGTATGGCTCGGCCGGGCCGGAATTCACCCCTCCACTTT | CASMARPGRNSPLHF
TRBJ2-7 | NA | NA | TRBV5-1 | TGCGCCAGCAGCCCACGGCCACCCTACGAGCAGTACTTC | CASSPRPPYEQYF
TRBJ1-2 | NA | NA | TRBV18 | TGTGCCAGCTCACCCCGGGACCGAGATGGCTACACCTTC | CASSPRDRDGYTF
TRBJ1-4 | NA | NA | TRBV28 | TGTGCCAGCAGTTTGCCCGGTAATGAAAAACTGTTTTTT | CASSLPGNEKLFF
TRBJ1-2 | NA | NA | TRBV18 | TGTGCCAGCTCACCACCGGGGATGGATGGCTACACCTTC | CASSPPGMDGYTF
TRBJ1-5 | NA | NA | TRBV2 | TGTGCCACCAGCGACGGGAATCAGCCCCAGCATTTT | CATSDGNQPQHF
TRBJ2-5 | NA | NA | TRBV2 | TGTGCCAGCTCCCGGTACGGTCGGGGGACCCAGTACTTC | CASSRYGRGTQYF
TRBJ1-4 | once | NA | TRBV10-3 | TGTGCCACCAAACCGGGACGCACTAATGAAAAACTGTTTTTT | CATKPGRTNEKLFF
TRBJ2-3 | NA | NA | TRBV18 | TGTGCCAGCTCACCACCAGGGCTCCGCACAGATACGCAGTATTTT | CASSPPGLRTDTQYF
TRBJ1-4 | NA | NA | TRBV19 | TGTGCCAGTAGTAACCGGGGTGGAACTAATGAAAAACTGTTTTTT | CASSNRGGTNEKLFF
TRBJ1-4 | NA | TRBD1 | TRBV18 | TGTGCCAGCTCAAGGGGGCGCGAGGAAAAACTGTTTTTT | CASSRGREEKLFF
TRBJ1-3 | NA | NA | TRBV14 | TGTGCCAGCAGCCAAGGCTCGAACCTTGGAAACACCATATATTTT | CASSQGSNLGNTIYF
TRBJ2-1 | NA | NA | TRBV5-1 | TGCGCCAGCAGCTCTGTGGGTTCTGTTGAGCAGTTCTTC | CASSSVGSVEQFF
TRBJ2-7 | once | NA | TRBV7-9 | TGTGCCAGCAGCTTGGGCAACGACTACGAGCAGTACTTC | CASSLGNDYEQYF
TRBJ2-6 | few | NA | TRBV30 | TGTGCCTGGAGCCCCTGGGGGGTTGGGGCCAACGTCCTGACTTTC | CAWSPWGVGANVLTF
TRBJ1-5 | once | TRBD1 | TRBV7-2 | TGTGCCAGCAGCTTAGAGTCCGCAGGGGGGCAGCCCCAGCATTTT | CASSLESAGGQPQHF
TRBJ2-5 | NA | NA | TRBV9 | TGTGCCAGCAGCGTAGCTGACAGCCCGTACCAAGAGACCCAGTACTTC | CASSVADSPYQETQYF
TRBJ2-3 | NA | NA | TRBV19 | TGTGCCAGTAGTTTATGGCCAGATACGCAGTATTTT | CASSLWPDTQYF
TRBJ2-5 | NA | NA | TRBV2 | TGTGCCAGCAGCCCCCAAACAGGGACCGAGACCCAGTACTTC | CASSPQTGTETQYF
TRBJ1-2 | NA | NA | TRBV5-1 | TGCGCCAGCAGCTTGGCCCCCGCCGCTAACTATGGCTACACCTTC | CASSLAPAANYGYTF
TRBJ1-1 | NA | NA | TRBV11-2 | TGTGCCAGCAGCTGGGGAGGGACTGATGAAGCTTTCTTT | CASSWGGTDEAFF
TRBJ2-7 | NA | TRBD1 | TRBV19 | TGTGCCAGTAGTCCCGACAGGGCCAGCTCCTACGAGCAGTACTTC | CASSPDRASSYEQYF
TRBJ1-5 | once | TRBD1 | TRBV11-2 | TGTGCCAGCAGCCTCTCCCCGGACAGGGATCAGCCCCAGCATTTT | CASSLSPDRDQPQHF
TRBJ1-1 | few | NA | TRBV6-6 | TGTGCCAGCAGTCTGGGGGCGATCACCGGAGAAGCTTTCTTT | CASSLGAITGEAFF
TRBJ1-1 | NA | TRBD1 | TRBV5-6 | TGTGCCAGCAGCTTGGGCCAGGGGGGTCCCAGCACTGAAGCTTTCTTT | CASSLGQGGPSTEAFF
TRBJ1-3 | few | NA | TRBV5-6 | TGTGCCAGCAGCTTGGGCGGGGGCTCCCTTCGGGCGATATATTTT | CASSLGGGSLRAIYF
TRBJ2-3 | NA | TRBD1 | TRBV2 | TGTGCCAGCACCCGGGACAGGTGGAGCACAGATACGCAGTATTTT | CASTRDRWSTDTQYF
TRBJ2-7 | NA | TRBD2 | TRBV5-1 | TGCGCCAGCAGCCCTACTAGCGGGAGTTACTACGAGCAGTACTTC | CASSPTSGSYYEQYF
TRBJ2-5 | NA | NA | TRBV18 | TGTGCCAGCTCACCCAGTGGGGAAGCGACCCAGTACTTC | CASSPSGEATQYF
TRBJ2-1 | NA | NA | TRBV11-1 | TGTGCCAGCAGCTTAGGTCGGGAGTGGGATGAGCAGTTCTTC | CASSLGREWDEQFF
TRBJ1-3 | NA | NA | TRBV7-9 | TGTGCCAGCAGCCCCCGCGGGACCCCGGGCCGAAACACCATATATTTT | CASSPRGTPGRNTIYF
TRBJ2-3 | NA | NA | TRBV11-3 | TGTGCCAGCAGCTTAGGGGTAGCCCCCTCCACAGATACGCAGTATTTT | CASSLGVAPSTDTQYF
TRBJ2-3 | NA | NA | TRBV18 | TGTGCCAGCTCCCCCCAAAGGGACTCCGATACGCAGTATTTT | CASSPQRDSDTQYF
TRBJ2-7 | once | NA | TRBV7-2 | TGTGCCAGCAGCTTTTGGCAGGGCTACGAGCAGTACTTC | CASSFWQGYEQYF
TRBJ2-1 | NA | TRBD2 | TRBV10-3 | TGTGCCATCACTGGCGGGAGCTCCTACAATGAGCAGTTCTTC | CAITGGSSYNEQFF
TRBJ2-3 | NA | NA | TRBV11-2 | TGTGCCAGCAGCGGGGGGGCAGGGCTAAACACAGATACGCAGTATTTT | CASSGGAGLNTDTQYF
TRBJ2-3 | few | NA | TRBV18 | TGTGCCAGCTCACCACAGGCAGATACGCAGTATTTT | CASSPQADTQYF